This TCR beta chain was retrieved from a study of cytomegalovirus exposure and HLA in healthy donors. Turning to the study itself: In a later analysis, it was reported that the roughly 120 validation repertoires had been produced on the same platform as the 666 repertoires belonging to the first cohort.

TCRdb's table, derived via immunoSEQ multiplex PCR, lists solely in-frame clones and lacks some. The sample lists 260,000 or so clones; about 90% were seen once. Germline V gene sequence: CDR1 MDHEN, CDR2 SYDVKM. The length of the CDR3 is 16 residues. V trimming: 1 base; J trimming: 0 bases; junction bases outside the gene matches: 6. Whole-study results and caveats: According to reports, the classifier identified cytomegalovirus status with high specificity and sensitivity. Confirmation was obtained in vitro that a few CMV-associated chains are specific for CMV antigens.

It was the approximately 110-subject validation cohort, separate from the 666-subject first cohort, to which the donors belonged. With respect to this clone: Its target is not known.

V is TRBV28 and J is TRBJ2-7; 7 bases match TRBD1. Sequencing input: PBMCs. The clonotype was recovered from a young woman in good health and CMV-seronegative. CDR3 amino acids: CASSLYPTGTSYEQYF. The CDR3 DNA reads as TGTGCCAGCAGTTTATACCCGACAGGGACCTCCTACGAGCAGTACTTC.